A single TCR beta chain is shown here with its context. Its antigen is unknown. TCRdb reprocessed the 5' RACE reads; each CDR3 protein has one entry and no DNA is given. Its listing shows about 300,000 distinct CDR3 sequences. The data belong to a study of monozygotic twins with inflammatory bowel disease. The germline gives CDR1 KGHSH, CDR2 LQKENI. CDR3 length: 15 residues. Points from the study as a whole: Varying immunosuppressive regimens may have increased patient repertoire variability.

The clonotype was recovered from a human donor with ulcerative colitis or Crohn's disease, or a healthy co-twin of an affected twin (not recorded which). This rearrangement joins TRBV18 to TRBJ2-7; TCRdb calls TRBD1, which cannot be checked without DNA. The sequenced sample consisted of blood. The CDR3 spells CASSPVQVASYEQYF.